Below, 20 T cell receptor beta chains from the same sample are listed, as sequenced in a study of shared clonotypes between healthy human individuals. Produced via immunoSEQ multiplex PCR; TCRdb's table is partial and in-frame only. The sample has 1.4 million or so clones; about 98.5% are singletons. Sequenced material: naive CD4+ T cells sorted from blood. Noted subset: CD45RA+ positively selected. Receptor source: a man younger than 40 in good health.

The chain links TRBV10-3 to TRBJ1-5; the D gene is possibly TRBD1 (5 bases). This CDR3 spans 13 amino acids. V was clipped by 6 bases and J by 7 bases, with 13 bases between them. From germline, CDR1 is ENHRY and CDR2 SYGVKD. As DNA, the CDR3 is TGTGCCATCAGCTCGGACATAAACCAGCCCCAGCATTTT. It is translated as CAISSDINQPQHF.

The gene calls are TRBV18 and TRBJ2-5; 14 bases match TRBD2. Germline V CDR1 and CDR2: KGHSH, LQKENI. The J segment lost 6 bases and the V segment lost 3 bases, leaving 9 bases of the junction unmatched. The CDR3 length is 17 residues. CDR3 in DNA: TGTGCCAGCTCACCCTACCGGGGACTAGCGGGAGAACAGACCCAGTACTTC. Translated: CASSPYRGLAGEQTQYF.

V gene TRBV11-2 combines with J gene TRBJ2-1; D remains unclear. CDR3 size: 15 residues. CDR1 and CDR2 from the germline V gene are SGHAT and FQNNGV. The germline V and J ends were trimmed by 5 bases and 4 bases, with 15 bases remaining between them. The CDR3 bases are TGTGCCAGCAGCCCCCTTCCGGGCAGTTACAATGAGCAGTTCTTC. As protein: CASSPLPGSYNEQFF.

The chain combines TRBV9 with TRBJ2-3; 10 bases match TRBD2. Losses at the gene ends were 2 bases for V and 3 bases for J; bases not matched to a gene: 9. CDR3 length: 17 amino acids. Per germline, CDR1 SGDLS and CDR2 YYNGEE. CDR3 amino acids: CASSVVGSAGGTDTQYF. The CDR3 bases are TGTGCCAGCAGCGTTGTGGGTTCAGCGGGAGGGACAGATACGCAGTATTTT.

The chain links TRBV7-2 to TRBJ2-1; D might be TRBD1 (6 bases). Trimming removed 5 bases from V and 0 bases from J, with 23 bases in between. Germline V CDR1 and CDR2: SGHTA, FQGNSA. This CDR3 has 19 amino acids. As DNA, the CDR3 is TGTGCCAGCAGCCTCCCGGGCGGCGTGACCAGGGGCTCCTACAATGAGCAGTTCTTC. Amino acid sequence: CASSLPGGVTRGSYNEQFF.

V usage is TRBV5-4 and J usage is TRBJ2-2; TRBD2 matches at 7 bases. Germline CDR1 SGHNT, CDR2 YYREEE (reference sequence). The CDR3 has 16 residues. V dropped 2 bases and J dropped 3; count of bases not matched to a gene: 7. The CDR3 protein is CASSFRLALDTGELFF. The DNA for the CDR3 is TGTGCCAGCAGCTTTCGACTAGCTCTGGACACCGGGGAGCTGTTTTTT.

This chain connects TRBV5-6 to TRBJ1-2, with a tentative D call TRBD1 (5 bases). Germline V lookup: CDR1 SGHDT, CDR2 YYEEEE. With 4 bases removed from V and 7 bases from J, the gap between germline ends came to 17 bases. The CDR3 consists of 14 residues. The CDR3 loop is CASSRTGTSVGYTF. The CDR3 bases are TGTGCCAGCAGCAGAACGGGGACCTCGGTTGGCTACACCTTC.

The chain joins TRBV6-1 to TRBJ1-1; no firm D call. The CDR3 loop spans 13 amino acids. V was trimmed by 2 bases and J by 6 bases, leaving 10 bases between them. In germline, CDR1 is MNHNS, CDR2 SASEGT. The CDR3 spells CASSEWQDAEAFF. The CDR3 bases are TGTGCCAGCAGTGAATGGCAGGACGCTGAAGCTTTCTTT.

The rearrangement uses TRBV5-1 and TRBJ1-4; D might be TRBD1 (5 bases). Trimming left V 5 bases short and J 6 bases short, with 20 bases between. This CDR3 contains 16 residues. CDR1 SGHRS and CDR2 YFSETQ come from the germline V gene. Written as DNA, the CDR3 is TGCGCCAGCAGTTCGAGCGACCGGGACCCTTATGAAAAACTGTTTTTT. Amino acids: CASSSSDRDPYEKLFF.

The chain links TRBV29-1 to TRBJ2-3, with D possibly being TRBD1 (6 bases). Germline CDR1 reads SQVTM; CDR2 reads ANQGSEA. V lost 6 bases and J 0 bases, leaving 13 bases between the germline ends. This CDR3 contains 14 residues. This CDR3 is CSVRVGGSTDTQYF. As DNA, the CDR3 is TGCAGCGTCAGAGTAGGGGGTAGCACAGATACGCAGTATTTT.

CDR3 sequence reads: CASSLRASGSPEQFF. The DNA of the CDR3 is TGCGCCAGCAGCTTGCGGGCTAGCGGGAGCCCTGAGCAGTTCTTC. The chain employs TRBV5-1 and TRBJ2-1; 10 nucleotides align to TRBD2. V trimming: 1 base; J trimming: 9 bases; junction bases outside the gene matches: 7. CDR3 length equals 15 residues. Germline lookup yields CDR1 SGHRS and CDR2 YFSETQ.

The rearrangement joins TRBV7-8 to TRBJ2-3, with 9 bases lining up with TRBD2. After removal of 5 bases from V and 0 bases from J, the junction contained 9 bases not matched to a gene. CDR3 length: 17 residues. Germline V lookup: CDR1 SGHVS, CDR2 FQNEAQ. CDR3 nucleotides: TGTGCCAGCAGCGCCCCGCGACTAGCGGCTAGCACAGATACGCAGTATTTT. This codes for CASSAPRLAASTDTQYF.

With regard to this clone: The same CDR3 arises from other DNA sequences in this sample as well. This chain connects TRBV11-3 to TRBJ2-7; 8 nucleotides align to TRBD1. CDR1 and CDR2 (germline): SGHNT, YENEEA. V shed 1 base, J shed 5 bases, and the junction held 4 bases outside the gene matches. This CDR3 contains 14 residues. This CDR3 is CASSLGQGANEQYF. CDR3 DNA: TGTGCCAGCAGCTTAGGTCAGGGGGCGAACGAGCAGTACTTC.

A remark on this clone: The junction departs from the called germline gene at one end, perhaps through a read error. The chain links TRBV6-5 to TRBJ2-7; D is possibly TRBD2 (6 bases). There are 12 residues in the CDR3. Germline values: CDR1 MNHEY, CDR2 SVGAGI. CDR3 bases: TGTGCCAGCAGCTACTGGGGGGACGAGCAGTACTTC. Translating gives CASSYWGDEQYF.

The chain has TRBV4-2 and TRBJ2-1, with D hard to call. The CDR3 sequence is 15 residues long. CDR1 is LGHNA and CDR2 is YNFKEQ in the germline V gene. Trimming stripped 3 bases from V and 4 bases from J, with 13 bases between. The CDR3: CASSQVEKMYNEQFF. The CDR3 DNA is TGTGCCAGCAGCCAGGTGGAGAAGATGTACAATGAGCAGTTCTTC.

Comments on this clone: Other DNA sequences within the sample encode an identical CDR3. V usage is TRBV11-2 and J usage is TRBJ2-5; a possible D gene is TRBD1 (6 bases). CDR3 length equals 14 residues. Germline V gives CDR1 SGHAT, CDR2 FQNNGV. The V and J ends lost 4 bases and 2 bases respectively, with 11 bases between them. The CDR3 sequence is CASSSTGSQETQYF. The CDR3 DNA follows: TGTGCCAGCAGCTCGACAGGATCTCAAGAGACCCAGTACTTC.

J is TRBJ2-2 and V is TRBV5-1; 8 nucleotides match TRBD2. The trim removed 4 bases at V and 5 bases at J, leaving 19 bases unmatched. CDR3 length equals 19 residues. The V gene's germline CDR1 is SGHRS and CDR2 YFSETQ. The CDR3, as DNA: TGCGCCAGCAGCCAAGAATCATCTGGCGGGAGGTTCCTAACCGGGGAGCTGTTTTTT. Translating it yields CASSQESSGGRFLTGELFF.

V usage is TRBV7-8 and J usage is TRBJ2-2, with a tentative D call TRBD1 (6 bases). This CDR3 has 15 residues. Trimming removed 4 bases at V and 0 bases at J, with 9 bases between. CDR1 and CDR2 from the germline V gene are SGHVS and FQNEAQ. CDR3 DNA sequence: TGTGCCAGCAGCTCAACAGGGTCGAACACCGGGGAGCTGTTTTTT. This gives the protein CASSSTGSNTGELFF.

CDR3: CASSQAAVLRTDTQYF. DNA for the CDR3: TGTGCCAGCAGCCAAGCGGCAGTCCTGCGCACAGATACGCAGTATTTT. The rearrangement joins TRBV14 to TRBJ2-3; D is unresolved. The germline V gene encodes CDR1 SGHDN and CDR2 FVKESK. The CDR3 extends over 16 amino acids. V was pared by 1 base and J by 1 base, with 12 bases between.

The CDR3 nucleotides read TGTGCCAGCAGCTCTAAAGCGGGAGGGGGCACCGGGGAGCTGTTTTTT. Protein: CASSSKAGGGTGELFF. The V and J genes are TRBV7-2 and TRBJ2-2, with 10 positions matching TRBD2. The trim removed 4 bases at V and 4 bases at J, leaving 6 bases unmatched. The CDR3 sequence is 16 residues long. Per germline, CDR1 SGHTA and CDR2 FQGNSA.